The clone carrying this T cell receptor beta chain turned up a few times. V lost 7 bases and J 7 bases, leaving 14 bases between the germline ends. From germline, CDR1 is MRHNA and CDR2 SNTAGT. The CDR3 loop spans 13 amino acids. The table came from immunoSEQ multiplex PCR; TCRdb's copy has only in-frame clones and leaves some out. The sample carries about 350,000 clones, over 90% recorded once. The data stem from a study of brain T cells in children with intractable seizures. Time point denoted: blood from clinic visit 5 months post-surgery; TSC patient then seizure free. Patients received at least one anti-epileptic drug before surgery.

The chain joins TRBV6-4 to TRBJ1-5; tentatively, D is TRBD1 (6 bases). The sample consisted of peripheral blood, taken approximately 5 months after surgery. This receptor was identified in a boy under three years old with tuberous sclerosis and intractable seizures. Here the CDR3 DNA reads TGTGCCAGCATGTCTGAAGGGGGACAGCCCCAGCATTTT. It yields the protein CASMSEGGQPQHF.